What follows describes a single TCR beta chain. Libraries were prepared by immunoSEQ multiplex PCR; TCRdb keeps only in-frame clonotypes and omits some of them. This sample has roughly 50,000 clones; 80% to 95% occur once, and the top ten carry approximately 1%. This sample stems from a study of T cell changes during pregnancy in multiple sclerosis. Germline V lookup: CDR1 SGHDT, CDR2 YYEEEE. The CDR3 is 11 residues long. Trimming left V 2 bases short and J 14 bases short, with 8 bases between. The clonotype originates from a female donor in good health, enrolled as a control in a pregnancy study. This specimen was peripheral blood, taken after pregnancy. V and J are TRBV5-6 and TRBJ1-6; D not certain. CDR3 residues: CASSFATALHF. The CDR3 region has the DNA TGTGCCAGCAGCTTCGCAACAGCCCTCCACTTT.